Listed below are T cell receptor beta chains from one sample, sequenced in a study of regulatory T cells in long-lasting Graves disease. Via MiXCR, TCRdb re-called the multiplex PCR reads, giving one row per CDR3 protein. The table includes hundreds of thousands of distinct CDR3 sequences, approximately 15% detected once. These sequences were also reported in another study, on T cells in Graves' hyperthyroidism and ophthalmopathy.

The sample in question was peripheral blood mononuclear cells (PBMCs), obtained at new diagnosis, from a patient treated with antithyroid drugs. The origin of the receptors is a woman aged 30 to 39 with Graves disease. Each CDR3 is given with its conserved first and last residue. D genes are given only for firm matches. The listing skips clone size in some rows; elsewhere it reads once, few, many or a size class.

TRBJ1-1,TRBD1,TRBV5-8,many,CASSLRRGLAEAFF,TGTGCCAGCAGCTTGCGGAGGGGGCTGGCTGAAGCTTTCTTT
TRBJ2-7,TRBD1,TRBV13,few,CASSLWDRPPYEQYF,TGTGCCAGCAGCTTATGGGACAGGCCCCCCTACGAGCAGTACTTC
TRBJ2-5,TRBD2,TRBV29-1,many,CSVHPTSGGAQYF,TGCAGCGTCCACCCGACTAGCGGAGGTGCCCAGTACTTC
TRBJ1-5,.,TRBV7-9,many,CASNTDGSRQPQHF,TGTGCCAGCAATACAGACGGCTCTCGCCAGCCCCAGCATTTT
TRBJ1-5,.,TRBV30,many,CAWSVFARPQHF,TGTGCCTGGAGTGTATTTGCCCGGCCCCAGCATTTT
TRBJ2-1,.,TRBV5-6,many,CASSSSGVEQFF,TGTGCCAGCAGCTCGTCGGGGGTTGAGCAGTTCTTC
TRBJ2-7,.,TRBV12-3/TRBV12-4,many,CASSLLRLAEQYF,TGTGCCAGCAGTTTATTAAGGCTAGCTGAGCAGTACTTC
TRBJ1-5,.,TRBV19,.,CASSIDSGNQPQHF,TGTGCCAGTAGTATAGATTCCGGGAATCAGCCCCAGCATTTT
TRBJ1-1,.,TRBV11-2,many,CASSLTLHPNTEAFF,TGTGCCAGCAGTCTCACCCTTCACCCGAACACTGAAGCTTTCTTT
TRBJ2-7,TRBD2,TRBV29-1,.,CSAGEREGHEQYF,TGCAGCGCGGGAGAGCGGGAGGGCCACGAGCAGTACTTC
TRBJ2-7,.,TRBV28,many,CASRTPGLEYEQYF,TGTGCCAGCAGGACCCCGGGACTCGAATACGAGCAGTACTTC
TRBJ1-1,.,TRBV14,.,CASSQVSDRMNTEAFF,TGTGCCAGCAGCCAAGTCAGCGACAGAATGAACACTGAAGCTTTCTTT
TRBJ2-5,.,TRBV7-9,many,CASSLMGGFGGETQYF,TGTGCCAGCAGCTTAATGGGGGGCTTCGGAGGAGAGACCCAGTACTTC
TRBJ1-5,.,TRBV12-3/TRBV12-4,.,CASSHNRVHQPQHF,TGTGCCAGCAGTCACAACAGGGTGCATCAGCCCCAGCATTTT
TRBJ2-1,.,TRBV20-1,many,CSATMGTAPNEQFF,TGCAGTGCCACCATGGGGACTGCCCCCAATGAGCAGTTCTTC
TRBJ2-7,TRBD1,TRBV28,many,CASSTGPSFLRYF,TGTGCCAGCTCGACAGGGCCTTCATTCTTAAGGTACTTC
TRBJ2-7,.,TRBV20-1,few,CSARWPGQGSEQYF,TGCAGTGCTAGATGGCCGGGACAAGGATCCGAGCAGTACTTC
TRBJ1-1,.,TRBV3-1,many,CASSLGGDRVYEAFF,TGTGCCAGCAGTCTCGGGGGTGACAGAGTATATGAAGCTTTCTTT
TRBJ2-1,.,TRBV18,few,CASSPGGSNYNEQFF,TGTGCCAGCTCACCAGGGGGATCGAACTACAATGAGCAGTTCTTC
TRBJ1-5,TRBD1,TRBV6-9,many,CASSYSPRDRGMGQPQHF,TGTGCCAGCAGTTATAGCCCTAGGGACAGGGGGATGGGTCAGCCCCAGCATTTT
TRBJ1-4,.,TRBV12-3/TRBV12-4,few,CASRTLGNEKLFF,TGTGCCAGCAGGACCTTAGGGAATGAAAAACTGTTTTTT
TRBJ1-5,TRBD1,TRBV6-1,few,CASTDRAFTALDQPQHF,TGTGCCAGTACCGACAGGGCCTTCACGGCGTTGGATCAGCCCCAGCATTTT
TRBJ2-1,TRBD2,TRBV3-1,few,CASSLTTSGAQFF,TGTGCCAGCAGCCTGACGACTAGCGGGGCGCAGTTCTTC
TRBJ2-7,.,TRBV27,many,CASSSGTRAYEQYF,TGTGCCAGCTCATCCGGGACAAGAGCCTACGAGCAGTACTTC
TRBJ1-5,.,TRBV2,many,CASSSEGEQPQHF,TGTGCCAGCAGTTCCGAGGGCGAGCAGCCCCAGCATTTT
TRBJ1-6,TRBD1,TRBV2,many,CASSSDRGQGNSPLHF,TGTGCCAGCAGTTCAGACAGGGGGCAAGGGAATTCACCCCTCCACTTT
TRBJ1-2,TRBD1,TRBV18,few,CASSPTTGTGGDYTF,TGTGCCAGCTCACCAACCACCGGGACAGGGGGCGACTACACCTTC
TRBJ2-1,.,TRBV5-5,.,CASSLFDGGSYNEQFF,TGTGCCAGCAGCTTGTTCGACGGCGGCTCCTACAATGAGCAGTTCTTC
TRBJ2-1,TRBD2,TRBV20-1,many,CSALTGTSGRRGQFF,TGCAGTGCGCTAACCGGGACTAGCGGGAGGAGGGGGCAGTTCTTC
TRBJ2-3,TRBD2,TRBV28,.,CASSSLAEDTQYF,TGTGCCAGCAGCTCGCTAGCGGAGGATACGCAGTATTTT
TRBJ2-3,TRBD2,TRBV6-5,.,CASSYLGTSGFTDTQYF,TGTGCCAGCAGTTACCTGGGGACTAGCGGATTCACAGATACGCAGTATTTT
TRBJ2-5,.,TRBV28,many,CASSPQTDAWVAQYF,TGTGCCAGCAGTCCCCAGACGGACGCCTGGGTGGCCCAGTACTTC
TRBJ1-4,.,TRBV19,few,CASSSGEKLFF,TGTGCCAGTAGTAGTGGTGAAAAACTGTTTTTT
TRBJ2-3,TRBD2,TRBV12-3/TRBV12-4,many,CASNSGSTDTQYF,TGTGCCAGCAATAGCGGGTCCACAGATACGCAGTATTTT
TRBJ1-1,TRBD1,TRBV20-1,.,CSARKDRANTEAFF,TGCAGTGCTAGAAAAGACAGGGCGAACACTGAAGCTTTCTTT
TRBJ1-1,.,TRBV28,.,CASTFPPLTEAFF,TGTGCCAGCACTTTCCCCCCCCTTACTGAAGCTTTCTTT